A single T cell receptor beta chain is shown here with its context. Its antigen is unidentified. This sample was taken from a study of post-analysis software for immune sequencing data. Study-wide results and limits: There were five TRBV segments more frequent in patients than controls, and TRBV5-6, TRBV5-1 and TRBV20-1 were among them.

Built from TCR beta cDNA, the libraries had unique molecular identifiers in them. TCRdb processed the PCR reads anew with MiXCR; each CDR3 protein has one entry. The data show roughly 700,000 distinct CDR3 sequences, roughly 30% seen once. The V gene's germline CDR1 is MNHEY and CDR2 SMNVEV (reference sequence). The V segment lost 2 bases and the J segment 11 bases; nucleotides outside the gene matches: 8. CDR3 length: 13 residues. The sequenced material came from blood. This TCR derives from a girl aged 5 to 17 with multiple sclerosis. The chain couples TRBV27 to TRBJ2-5; TRBD2 matches at 7 bases. As DNA, the CDR3 is TGTGCCAGCAGTTTACTGGGGAGGCGGGAGCAGTACTTC. Its protein is CASSLLGRREQYF.